This paragraph covers one TCR beta chain sequence. Its antigen is currently unknown. In germline, CDR1 is SGHTA, CDR2 FQGTGA. V lost 2 bases, J lost 7 bases, and 12 bases lay in between. This CDR3 is 14 amino acids long. These data belong to a study of T cell responses to AZD1222 COVID-19 vaccine. Clones were read by immunoSEQ multiplex PCR, and TCRdb kept only the in-frame ones, dropping some. Among roughly 150,000 clones listed, roughly 90% were seen once. Study-wide findings and caveats: Per reports, nearly half of all spike-specific TCRs target regions that are unmutated in variants. With dominance at 160-218 and 743-854, vaccine-associated CD4 TCRs spanned spike. Seropositivity was recorded at baseline in only a handful of AZD1222 recipients.

This clonotype was sampled from an adult who received the AZD1222 COVID-19 vaccine. Sequencing used peripheral blood, obtained 28 days after the second AZD1222 dose. The chain uses TRBV7-3 and TRBJ2-1; TRBD1 might be the D (6 bases). The CDR3 coding sequence is TGTGCCAGCAGCTTAGTTGGCCAGGGGAATGAGCAGTTCTTC. This encodes CASSLVGQGNEQFF.